This TCR beta chain is drawn from a study of identical twins. Through template switching, a universal primer site was introduced, and the cDNA contained unique molecular identifiers. MiXCR, applied by TCRdb to the 5' RACE reads, yields one record per CDR3 protein. The repertoire includes about 690,000 distinct CDR3 sequences, roughly 6% of them detected once, and approximately 1.6% sits in the top ten. This clonotype was detected only a few times. CDR1 is PRHDT and CDR2 is FYEKMQ in the germline V gene (reference sequence). The CDR3 totals 14 residues. Trimming removed 3 bases from V and 7 bases from J, with 12 bases in between. No donor was unhealthy or non-Caucasian.

The source is a man between 18 and 35 years old in good health. Sequencing was performed on naive T cells sorted from blood. This rearrangement joins TRBV13 to TRBJ2-2; TRBD1 is a possible D gene (6 bases). The CDR3 DNA sequence: TGTGCCAGCAGCTTTAGAAACAGGGACGGGGAGCTGTTTTTT. It yields the protein CASSFRNRDGELFF.